This T cell receptor beta chain is from a study of cytomegalovirus exposure and HLA in healthy donors (dated by TCRdb to 2017 to 2019). Background for the entire study: In an earlier analysis of under 600 of the donors, 250 to 350 Gb of sequence data and approximately 120 million unique TCR beta sequences from 180 million or so T cells were reported. Approximately 300 gigabases of sequencing data and approximately 80 million unique TCR sequences were included in an early release covering about 600 HLA-typed donors. Among the approximately 420 genotyped donors, around 81% belonged to the genetic ancestry cluster associated with self-reported Caucasian donors. The study was designed to test whether signatures of past pathogen exposure could be identified by cataloging public T cell receptors. The study profiled the T cell repertoires of hundreds of subjects by immunosequencing and related them to cytomegalovirus serostatus. Besides the first cohort of 666 subjects, a separate validation cohort made up of 120 different subjects was used. To predict cytomegalovirus infection status, the study brought together high-throughput TCR immunosequencing, statistical association of individual TCRs with disease status, and machine learning. In a later analysis, previously published TCR beta repertoires from several hundred donors were re-analyzed and high-resolution HLA genotyping was added so that TCR occurrence patterns could be studied. The later analysis used no new phenotypic data to find candidate immune exposures, relying instead on TCR beta sequences and their occurrence across donors. An earlier analysis of some 600 of the donors applied high-throughput TCR beta sequencing to assess whether each TCR beta V gene segment acted as functional or pseudogenic. Donor age, sex, ethnicity and CMV serostatus were compiled alongside the repertoire data. A later genetic analysis used genome-wide SNP genotypes for about 60% of the 666 donors, treating that subset as a discovery cohort. Every repertoire in the discovery cohort had been generated on one and the same sequencing platform. HLA typing included class I and class II loci at four-digit resolution. Typing coverage differed by locus: A, B, C, DRB1 and DQB1 were typed in roughly 620-630 donors, DQA1 in approximately 520, DPA1 in approximately 600, and DPB1 in 400 to 480. Roughly five DR-DQ haplotypes were handled as single units for association and clustering because linkage in the cohort was strong. Across under 500 genotyped donors of the cohort, an average of roughly 250,000 unique TCR beta nucleotide sequences per donor were sequenced, and approximately 19% of those sequences were non-productive. Study-wide findings and limitations: A later genetic analysis reported fewer N-insertions in productive TCRs among donors in an Asian-associated ancestry cluster than the roughly 690-donor mean. Cytomegalovirus status was reported to be diagnosed by the classifier with high specificity and sensitivity in both the original and validation cohorts. While some public TCRs were present in many individuals, most TCR sequences turned up only very rarely across donors. An earlier analysis of 587 of the donors showed that most TCR beta V segments appeared in productive rearrangements either about 90% or about 30% of the time, which broadly matched IMGT annotations. When HLA alleles, especially DR and DQ, strongly co-occurred, attributing TCR associations to individual alleles was difficult. In a later analysis, the rate of TCR association differed among HLA loci, with DRB1 alleles having the most associated TCRs and HLA-C alleles having the fewest. HLA typing was unavailable for some donors at each locus, so association tests used only the typed subset. A further reported finding was that TCR beta sequences accurately predicted the HLA-A and HLA-B alleles for most subjects in the first cohort. Over 15 rarely observed V segments, including chromosome 9 orphons, were excluded from the earlier analysis of about 600 of the donors because counts were too low. In a later analysis, most CMV-associated TCR beta chains were found to appear HLA-restricted, with HLA associations seemingly driven largely by CMV exposure. According to the authors, the approach could potentially be generalized to other disease states and immunological phenotypes. A later analysis associated 16,951 TCR beta sequences with specific HLA alleles at a false discovery rate of 0.05. Compared with equally common non-associated chains, HLA-associated TCR beta chains in a later analysis were more clonally expanded and had lower generation probabilities. Presence/absence analyses assumed roughly uniform sequencing depth across donors, an assumption that may not hold. The only immune exposure information available for the cohort was CMV serostatus. In this cohort, only TCR beta chains were sequenced, and detectable features were limited by the absence of alpha or paired-chain data. The sequencing pipeline was judged likely to have produced a cluster of highly shared sequence variants as a technical artifact. In the study, about 150 TCR beta chains were listed as associated with cytomegalovirus. Correlated functional status among segregating V segments might reflect linkage disequilibrium, but an unknown experimental factor could not be ruled out. According to a later analysis, parvovirus B19, influenza, CMV and Epstein-Barr virus appeared linked to several top co-occurrence clusters. In vitro tests confirmed that a few of the cytomegalovirus-associated TCR beta chains recognize cytomegalovirus antigens. An association between a missense DCLRE1C variant and V-gene and J-gene trimming of TCR beta chains was found in a later genetic analysis and replicated in an independent cohort.

As concerns this clone: Its cognate antigen has yet to be identified. No much larger clone is present one base from it, and per-base qualities are unavailable.

Library prep was done by the immunoSEQ multiplex PCR assay. The multiplex PCR relied on a mix of 60 forward primers for TCR Vbeta segments and 13 reverse primers for TCR Jbeta segments. The CDR3 region of rearranged TCR beta genes was amplified from genomic DNA with a multiplex PCR assay. The Illumina HiSeq System was used to sequence the amplified TCR beta libraries as 87-base-pair reads. From the authors' description of their analysis: In a later analysis, tens of millions of unique TCR beta chains were counted across the 666 repertoires, and roughly 11 million of these chains were shared by at least two donors. A nearest-neighbor algorithm error-corrected the raw reads and collapsed the reads into unique sequences, merging closely related sequences to remove PCR and sequencing errors. V, D and J gene segments were assigned by aligning CDR3 sequences to IMGT reference sequences. For a sequence to be retained, a match of at least six nucleotides was required to both a V gene segment and a J gene segment. Rearrangements were classified as productive when the CDR3 lacked stop codons and remained in frame with V and J, and all other rearrangements were classified as non-productive. CDR3 was defined according to IMGT convention as the region running from the second conserved V-encoded cysteine to the conserved J-encoded phenylalanine. In an earlier analysis of around 540 of the donors, sequences lacking an unambiguous match to a single V gene segment were excluded. An earlier analysis of 550 to 650 of the donors classified V segments as functional when productive rearrangements were above 56.7% and as segregating when the standard deviation between donors was above 5%. A statistical classification framework was developed to diagnose cytomegalovirus status using the catalog of TCR beta chain sequences. In a later analysis, V and J genes were assigned by comparing TCR nucleotide sequences against IMGT/GENE-DB human TR gene sequences. A later analysis assigned CDR3 sequences and most-parsimonious VDJ recombination scenarios with the TCRdist pipeline. In a later analysis, each TCR beta chain was defined by its CDR3 amino acid sequence together with its V-gene family, and reads lacking a unique V-gene family were excluded. A later analysis removed roughly 590 highly shared, low-generation-probability nucleotide sequences to deal with suspected cross-contamination and a sequencing artifact. A later analysis calculated a clonal expansion index for each public chain from normalized within-repertoire ranks of inferred template counts. A later analysis computed generation probabilities with a VDJ recombination model fitted to out-of-frame rearrangements, and checked the results against IGoR. Hypergeometric tests were used in a later analysis to score TCR-TCR, TCR-HLA and TCR-CMV co-occurrence, with a repertoire-size bias correction applied to the TCR pairs. False discovery rates were estimated in a later analysis by permuting HLA or CMV assignments 20 times. In a later analysis, co-occurring TCRs were grouped using DBSCAN, and TCRdist sequence similarity was added for clustering within HLA-allele-positive subsets. For co-occurrence clustering, repertoires with fewer than 30,000 or more than 120,000 public chains were excluded, along with several repertoires with anomalous nucleotide sharing. Held by TCRdb, this immuneACCESS table contains in-frame sequences only and omits some clones. Under half of the omission traces to an unresolved V gene where checked; the cause of the rest is unknown. V, J and clone size derive from that table, while D and trimming were established from the DNA sequence. The table for this sample lists some 130,000 clones; 77% of them were counted only once. Of the sample, roughly 4.2% is held by the ten largest clones.

The cohort consisted of 650 to 850 healthy bone marrow donors. All cohort members were sampled while nominally healthy, although unrecorded immune exposures were likely present. The donor tested CMV seropositive, placing the donor among the 289 seropositive members of the cohort. A peripheral blood sample was provided by each donor, and peripheral blood mononuclear cells were used for TCR beta sequencing. The Qiagen DNeasy Blood Extraction Kit was used to extract genomic DNA from the blood cell samples. The sample comprised PBMCs. This sequence was found in a male donor in good health and CMV-seropositive.

The CDR3 loop reads CAIKADWNTEAFF. The bases read TGTGCCATCAAAGCAGACTGGAACACTGAAGCTTTCTTT. The chain links TRBV10-3 with TRBJ1-1; no D segment can be confidently identified. The CDR3 numbers 13 residues from cysteine through phenylalanine. Of all the DNA, just the CDR3 is kept, 39 bases in frame from base 1. V is reduced by 7 bases and J by 1 base, leaving a spacing of 10 bases between them. Reading the germline V gene gives CDR1 ENHRY and CDR2 SYGVKD.